These T cell receptor beta chains were read from a single sample in a study of blood T cell repertoires in COVID-19. The table came from immunoSEQ multiplex PCR; TCRdb's copy has only in-frame clones and leaves some out. The sample has some 45,000 clones, approximately 85% seen once. The specimen was peripheral blood. The receptors here all came from a woman older than 75 with acute or convalescent COVID-19. Both conserved end residues are part of each CDR3. D genes are given only for firm matches. The size of a clone is reported for some rows only, either as once, few or many, or as a class for expanded clones.

D gene,V gene,J gene,clone size,CDR3 DNA,CDR3 protein
-,TRBV12-3/TRBV12-4,TRBJ1-1,-,TGTGCCAGCAGTTTACGGGGCACTGAAGCTTTCTTT,CASSLRGTEAFF
TRBD1,TRBV7-2,TRBJ1-1,once,TGTGCCAGCAGCTTCCCTAGGGACAGGGCGGGGAACACTGAAGCTTTCTTT,CASSFPRDRAGNTEAFF
-,TRBV18,TRBJ1-4,-,TGTGCCAGCTCAGAGACAGCAACTAATGAAAAACTGTTTTTT,CASSETATNEKLFF
-,TRBV7-2,TRBJ2-4,once,TGTGCCAGCAGCCCCGTATATGGAGACATTCAGTACTTC,CASSPVYGDIQYF
TRBD2,TRBV5-1,TRBJ2-1,-,TGCGCCAGCAGCTTGGCCTTGGGCCTAGCGGGAGCGCATGAGCAGTTCTTC,CASSLALGLAGAHEQFF
-,TRBV19,TRBJ1-6,-,TGTGCCAGTACCCCGGGAGGGCTTAATTCACCCCTCCACTTT,CASTPGGLNSPLHF
TRBD2,TRBV5-1,TRBJ2-7,-,TGCGCCAGCAATAGCGGGGATGCACTCTACGAGCAGTACTTC,CASNSGDALYEQYF
-,TRBV28,TRBJ1-2,-,TGTGCCAGCAGTACCGGAACAGGGCTTATCTATGGCTACACCTTC,CASSTGTGLIYGYTF
TRBD1,TRBV19,TRBJ1-2,-,TGTGCCAGTAGTCCACGACAGGGCTTTATCAACTATGGCTACACCTTC,CASSPRQGFINYGYTF
-,TRBV2,TRBJ2-7,once,TGTGCCAGCAGTAGGGGACTCTACGAGCAGTACTTC,CASSRGLYEQYF
-,TRBV29-1,TRBJ1-2,-,TGCAGCGTTGGTCAGGGCGGCTATGGCTACACCTTC,CSVGQGGYGYTF
TRBD1,TRBV4-1,TRBJ2-6,-,TGCGCCAGCAGCCAAGGACTCCGACAGGGGATGCTGGGGGCCAACGTCCTGACTTTC,CASSQGLRQGMLGANVLTF
-,TRBV7-6,TRBJ2-3,-,TGTGCCAGCAGCTTAGGGACAGACACAGATACGCAGTATTTT,CASSLGTDTDTQYF
-,TRBV6-5,TRBJ1-4,-,TGTGCCAGCCTACCGGGACTTTATAATGAAAAACTGTTTTTT,CASLPGLYNEKLFF
-,TRBV20-1,TRBJ1-3,-,TGCAGTGCTAGTTTGGGGAGCTCTGGAAACACCATATATTTT,CSASLGSSGNTIYF
-,TRBV7-9,TRBJ2-3,-,TGTGCCAGCAGCTCCCCAGCCAGGGGCACAGATACGCAGTATTTT,CASSSPARGTDTQYF
-,TRBV6-1,TRBJ2-2,few,TGTGCCAGCAGTGAGGCCAGCGAGACCGGGGAGCTGTTTTTT,CASSEASETGELFF
-,TRBV28,TRBJ2-1,-,TGTGCCAGCGGCGCGGCTAACAATGAGCAGTTCTTC,CASGAANNEQFF
-,TRBV18,TRBJ1-4,-,TGTGCCAGCTCACCACAATTGGCCCAGGGGTTTGAAAAACTGTTTTTT,CASSPQLAQGFEKLFF
-,TRBV28,TRBJ2-1,-,TGTGCCAGCAGTTCCGCAGGGGCGGGAGACTACAATGAGCAGTTCTTC,CASSSAGAGDYNEQFF
-,TRBV18,TRBJ2-5,-,TGTGCCAGCTCACCTGGCGCCGGGGAGACCCAGTACTTC,CASSPGAGETQYF
-,TRBV25-1,TRBJ1-1,-,TGTGCCAGCAGCACTACGGGGTATTCTGAAGCTTTCTTT,CASSTTGYSEAFF
-,TRBV6-5,TRBJ2-1,-,TGTGCCAGCAGTCAGTCCCGGGTCTCCTACAATGAGCAGTTCTTC,CASSQSRVSYNEQFF
TRBD2,TRBV5-6,TRBJ2-1,-,TGTGCCAGCCGATTTCCCGGGACTAGCGGGTATGAGCAGTTCTTC,CASRFPGTSGYEQFF
-,TRBV5-1,TRBJ2-5,-,TGCGCCAGCAGCGGGGGGGCGGCTCAAGAGACCCAGTACTTC,CASSGGAAQETQYF
-,TRBV5-1,TRBJ1-6,-,TGCGCCAGCAGCTTGGGGGGGACAAACCCTAATAATTCACCCCTCCACTTT,CASSLGGTNPNNSPLHF
-,TRBV11-3,TRBJ2-5,-,TGTGCCAGCAGCTCGGGAGCGGACCGGGGGACCCAGTACTTC,CASSSGADRGTQYF
TRBD1,TRBV5-4,TRBJ1-2,-,TGTGCCAGCAGCTCGCCGGGACAGGAAAACTATGGCTACACCTTC,CASSSPGQENYGYTF
-,TRBV27,TRBJ1-2,few,TGTGCCAGCAGTTCCTGGACAAACGATGGCTACACCTTC,CASSSWTNDGYTF
-,TRBV11-2,TRBJ1-5,-,TGTGCCAGCAGCTTAGAAGGGGGGCCCCAGCATTTT,CASSLEGGPQHF
TRBD1,TRBV7-9,TRBJ1-2,-,TGTGCCAGCAGCCACGACCGGGGACAGCCCTATGGCTACACCTTC,CASSHDRGQPYGYTF
TRBD2,TRBV7-4,TRBJ2-3,-,TGTGCCAGCAGCTTACTCGGGAGGGGGGCAGATACGCAGTATTTT,CASSLLGRGADTQYF
-,TRBV5-1,TRBJ1-6,-,TGCGCCAGCACGCCACACCCGTCCCTCCACTTT,CASTPHPSLHF
-,TRBV9,TRBJ1-2,-,TGTGCCAGCAGCGTTCCAGGGTTTTTTGGCTACACCTTC,CASSVPGFFGYTF
TRBD1,TRBV4-2,TRBJ2-7,few,TGTGCCAGCAGCCCAAGGACAGGGGGCTACGAGCAGTACTTC,CASSPRTGGYEQYF
-,TRBV5-1,TRBJ2-7,-,TGCGCCAGCAGAGAGACAGAGATCTCCTACGAGCAGTACTTC,CASRETEISYEQYF
-,TRBV19,TRBJ1-5,-,TGTGCCAGTAGGGGGGACACGAATAGCAATCAGCCCCAGCATTTT,CASRGDTNSNQPQHF
-,TRBV7-9,TRBJ1-1,-,TGTGCCAGCAGCTTAGCGGGGGCAGGGGTTAACACTGAAGCTTTCTTT,CASSLAGAGVNTEAFF
-,TRBV5-1,TRBJ2-7,-,TGCGCCAGCAGTTCGGAGGGCTCCTACGAGCAGTACTTC,CASSSEGSYEQYF
TRBD1,TRBV5-1,TRBJ1-1,once,TGCGCCAGCAGCTTCGACAGGGGGTTGGGCACTGAAGCTTTCTTT,CASSFDRGLGTEAFF
-,TRBV7-9,TRBJ2-3,-,TGTGCCAGCAGCTTAGCCGGGAAGTTCACAGATACGCAGTATTTT,CASSLAGKFTDTQYF
TRBD2,TRBV4-1,TRBJ2-3,-,TGCGCCAGCAGCCCCGGGACTAGCGCTTCCACAGATACGCAGTATTTT,CASSPGTSASTDTQYF
-,TRBV11-2,TRBJ1-1,-,TGTGCCAGCAGCTTAGATCGCCAGGGTAACGCTTTCTTT,CASSLDRQGNAFF
-,TRBV18,TRBJ2-1,once,TGTGCCAGCTCAACGGGGGTTTTGGAGCAGTTCTTC,CASSTGVLEQFF
-,TRBV21-1,TRBJ2-2,-,TGTGCCAGCCCAGGGGCTAGCGGGAGTAAGAACACCGGGGAGCTGTTTTTT,CASPGASGSKNTGELFF
TRBD1,TRBV29-1,TRBJ2-6,-,TGCAGCGGGACGACAGGGGCTGGGGCCAACGTCCTGACTTTC,CSGTTGAGANVLTF
TRBD1,TRBV19,TRBJ2-1,-,TGTGCCAGTAGTATTGGGACAGGGGTTCCGGGCTACAATGAGCAGTTCTTC,CASSIGTGVPGYNEQFF
-,TRBV3-1/TRBV3-2,TRBJ2-7,-,TGTGCCAGCAGCCACCGCAGGGTGGGCCCCTACGAGCAGTACTTC,CASSHRRVGPYEQYF
TRBD1,TRBV18,TRBJ1-2,-,TGTGCCAGCTCACCACCGGGACAGGGAACGTATGGCTACACCTTC,CASSPPGQGTYGYTF
-,TRBV2,TRBJ2-2,-,TGTGCCAGCAGTGAAGCCGGGACTTTAAACACCGGGGAGCTGTTTTTT,CASSEAGTLNTGELFF
-,TRBV28,TRBJ1-1,few,TGTGCCAGCCTGTGGAACACTGAAGCTTTCTTT,CASLWNTEAFF
-,TRBV18,TRBJ1-4,-,TGTGCCAGCTCCCAGGGAAGCAGTGAAAAACTGTTTTTT,CASSQGSSEKLFF
-,TRBV18,TRBJ1-3,-,TGTGCCAGCTCACCACGGGGGGCTGGAAACACCATATATTTT,CASSPRGAGNTIYF